This T cell receptor beta chain was captured in a study of cytomegalovirus exposure and HLA in healthy donors. As for the study in general: In terms of ancestry, the Caucasian-associated cluster contained about 80% of the roughly 400 genotyped donors. General study points: Later genetic work tied a missense DCLRE1C variant to beta-chain V and J trimming.

In regard to this clone: Its specificity is not known.

Amplification used 60 Vbeta primers and 13 Jbeta primers. Clones were read by immunoSEQ multiplex PCR, and TCRdb kept only the in-frame ones, dropping some. In the table there are approximately 100,000 clones, 79% of which are singletons. This CDR3 contains 15 residues. CDR1 MNHNS and CDR2 SASEGT come from the germline V gene. V trimming: 6 bases; J trimming: 5 bases; junction bases outside the gene matches: 7. Sequencing input: PBMCs. The genes are TRBV6-1 and TRBJ2-2, with 9 positions matching TRBD1. The sequence derives from a female donor in good health and CMV-seropositive. CDR3: CASRGTGSLTGELFF. The CDR3 DNA reads TGTGCCAGCAGGGGGACAGGGAGCTTAACCGGGGAGCTGTTTTTT.